This T cell receptor beta chain came from a study of cytomegalovirus exposure and HLA in healthy donors. Study-wide context: The 110 or so validation repertoires were produced on the same platform as the 500 to 800 repertoires of the first cohort. This was reported in a later analysis.

The CDR3 covers 14 residues. This table comes from immunoSEQ multiplex PCR, and its TCRdb copy is limited to in-frame clones, with some not included. The profile shows some 60,000 clones, around 96% of them singletons. The clonotype originates from a man aged 18 to 30 in good health and CMV-seronegative. Sequencing used PBMCs. The genes are TRBV21-1 and TRBJ2-2; TRBD2, the table's D call, was not compared with the DNA. TRBV21-1 counts as a pseudogene. CDR3 region: CASSKKEGTGELFF. CDR3 DNA sequence: TGTGCCAGCAGCAAGAAGGAGGGCACCGGGGAGCTGTTTTTT.